This T cell receptor beta chain was retrieved from a study of shared clonotypes between healthy human individuals. Execution of the assay was at deep level. Sequenced by immunoSEQ multiplex PCR; TCRdb stores in-frame clones only, minus some. The repertoire includes roughly 1,100,000 clones, 65% to 75% of them detected once, and around 1.4% sits in the top ten. Points on this clone: Its antigen is undetermined.

Study-level points and caveats: Generation of non-shared clonotypes was less probable than generation of clonotypes shared by all four donors.

Sequencing was done on a sample of memory CD4+ T cells sorted from blood. Subset given: CD45RA-negative fraction. The clonotype was recovered from a man aged 18 to 29 in good health.

This CDR3 is CAIRAGGYADTQYF. The CDR3 bases are TGTGCCATCAGGGCGGGGGGCTACGCAGATACGCAGTATTTT. The chain joins TRBV10-3 to TRBJ2-3; 8 bases are a match to TRBD2. Germline V gene data show CDR1 as ENHRY and CDR2 as SYGVKD. V lost 6 bases to trimming and J lost 4 bases; unmatched junction nucleotides: 6. The CDR3 is 14 amino acids.